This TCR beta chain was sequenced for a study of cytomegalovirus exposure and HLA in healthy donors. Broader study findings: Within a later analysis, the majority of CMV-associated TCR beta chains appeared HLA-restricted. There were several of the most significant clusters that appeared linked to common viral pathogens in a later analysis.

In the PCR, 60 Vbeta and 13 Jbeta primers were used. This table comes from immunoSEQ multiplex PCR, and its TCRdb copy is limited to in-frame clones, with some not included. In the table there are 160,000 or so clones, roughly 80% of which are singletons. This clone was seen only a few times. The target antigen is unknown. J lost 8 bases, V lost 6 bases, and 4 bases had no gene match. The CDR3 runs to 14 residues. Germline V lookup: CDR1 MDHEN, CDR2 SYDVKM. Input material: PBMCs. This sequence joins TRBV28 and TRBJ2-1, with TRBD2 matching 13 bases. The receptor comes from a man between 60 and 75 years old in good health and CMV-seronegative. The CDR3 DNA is TGTGCCAGCAGACTAGCGGGAGGGCCCGATGAGCAGTTCTTC. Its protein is CASRLAGGPDEQFF.